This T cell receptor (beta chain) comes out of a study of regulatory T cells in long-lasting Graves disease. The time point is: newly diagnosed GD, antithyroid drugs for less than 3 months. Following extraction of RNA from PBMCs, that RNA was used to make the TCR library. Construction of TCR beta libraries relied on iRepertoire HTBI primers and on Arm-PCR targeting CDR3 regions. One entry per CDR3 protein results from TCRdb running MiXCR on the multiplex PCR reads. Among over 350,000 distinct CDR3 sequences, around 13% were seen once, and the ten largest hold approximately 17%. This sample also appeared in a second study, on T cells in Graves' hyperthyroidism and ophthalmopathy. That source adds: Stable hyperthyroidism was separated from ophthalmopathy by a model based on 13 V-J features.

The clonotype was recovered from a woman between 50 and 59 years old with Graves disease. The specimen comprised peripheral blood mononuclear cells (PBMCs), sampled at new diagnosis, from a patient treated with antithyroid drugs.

The CDR3 coding sequence is TGTGCCAGCAGTCCCCAAAACAGGGTAGGTCAGCCCCAGCATTTT. Protein product: CASSPQNRVGQPQHF. The V call is TRBV28, the J call TRBJ1-5, with D tentatively TRBD1 (6 bases). V lost 5 bases and J lost 6, with 17 bases in between. There are 15 residues in the CDR3. CDR1 is MDHEN and CDR2 is SYDVKM in the germline V gene.